The 26 T cell receptor beta chains presented below share a single source sample, sequenced in a study of T cells after yellow fever vaccination. A single record per CDR3 protein comes from TCRdb applying MiXCR to the 5' RACE reads. The data show roughly 110,000 distinct CDR3 sequences, more than 7.5% seen once. The material was CD8+ T cells sorted from PBMCs, obtained 45 days after the yellow fever booster vaccination. The receptor set was obtained from a man aged 25-40 years who received the YFV17D yellow fever vaccine.

There are many counts of this clonotype. This chain links TRBV5-1 with TRBJ2-3; D is possibly TRBD2 (5 bases). The CDR3 is 16 amino acids. Trimming removed 3 bases at V and 6 bases at J, with 20 bases between. The germline gives CDR1 SGHRS, CDR2 YFSETQ. The CDR3 is CASSSGGRTPRDTQYF. CDR3 nucleotides: TGCGCCAGCAGCTCCGGAGGCCGGACGCCCCGGGATACGCAGTATTTT.

The chain has TRBV5-1 and TRBJ1-1, with D maybe TRBD1 (5 bases). Between the trimmed V and J ends, which lost 2 bases and 3 bases, there was a span of 11 bases. The CDR3 totals 14 residues. Germline CDR1 is SGHRS and CDR2 is YFSETQ. The CDR3 here is CASSLGDSYTEAFF. The CDR3 coding sequence is TGCGCCAGCAGCTTAGGGGATTCCTACACTGAAGCTTTCTTT.

This clonotype has a handful of counts. The gene calls are TRBV6-4 and TRBJ2-1, with D possibly matching TRBD2 (6 bases). The CDR3 is 14 residues long. The V gene lost 5 bases and the J gene lost 8 bases, with 16 bases spanning the gap. From germline, CDR1 is MRHNA and CDR2 SNTAGT. DNA for the CDR3: TGTGCCAGCAGTCGGGACTCTTCTAGGGATGAGCAGTTCTTC. Its translation: CASSRDSSRDEQFF.

With respect to this clonotype: A read error may explain this, as a much larger clone is one base away. The V gene is TRBV6-2 or TRBV6-3, the J gene TRBJ2-1, with 7 bases that match TRBD1. This CDR3 spans 15 amino acids. V shed 6 bases and J 2 bases; nucleotides not matched to a gene: 7. CDR1 and CDR2 from the germline V gene are MNHEY and SVGEGT. The CDR3 loop reads CASSPGQAAYNEQFF. The CDR3 DNA sequence: TGTGCCAGCAGCCCCGGACAGGCCGCCTACAATGAGCAGTTCTTC.

This clonotype was picked up many times. V and J are TRBV20-1 and TRBJ2-2, with D unclear. The V end was cut by 4 bases, the J end by 0 bases, with 6 bases between. The CDR3 is 13 residues long. The germline CDR1 and CDR2 sequences are DFQATT and SNEGSKA (reference sequence). The CDR3 sequence: CSANTPNTGELFF. Written as DNA, the CDR3 is TGCAGTGCTAATACCCCGAACACCGGGGAGCTGTTTTTT.

This clonotype was counted many times. V usage is TRBV20-1 and J usage is TRBJ1-4, with no clear D. Deletions cut 4 bases from V and 8 bases from J, with 14 bases between. CDR1 is DFQATT, CDR2 SNEGSKA, per germline (reference sequence). CDR3 length equals 13 residues. CDR3 DNA: TGCAGTGCTACGGACTTTACTGAGGAAAAACTGTTTTTT. Translated, it gives CSATDFTEEKLFF.

V gene TRBV6-5 combines with J gene TRBJ2-7; a weak D match, TRBD1 (6 bases). From germline, CDR1 is MNHEY and CDR2 SVGAGI. The ends were cut back, 2 bases at V and 3 bases at J, with 11 bases in the middle. The CDR3 is made up of 14 amino acids. The CDR3 sequence is CASSYVDRNYEQYF. Here the CDR3 DNA reads TGTGCCAGCAGTTACGTGGACAGAAACTACGAGCAGTACTTC.

The chain combines TRBV19 with TRBJ2-1; D is uncertain. The V end was cut by 1 base, the J end by 9 bases, with 7 bases between. The CDR3 loop spans 12 amino acids. The V gene's germline CDR1 is LNHDA and CDR2 SQIVND (reference sequence). The DNA for the CDR3 is TGTGCCAGTAGTATAGGCGTGGTTGAGCAGTTCTTC. Its protein product is CASSIGVVEQFF.

This clonotype was recorded at least ten times. The J gene is TRBJ1-5, the V gene TRBV2; D is uncertain. Trimming pared 6 bases from V and 4 bases from J, leaving 16 bases between. The CDR3 runs to 15 residues. Looked up from germline, CDR1 is SNHLY and CDR2 is FYNNEI. The CDR3 region is CASRAEGGANQPQHF. As DNA, the CDR3 is TGTGCCAGCAGGGCCGAGGGCGGAGCTAATCAGCCCCAGCATTTT.

This clonotype was recorded at least ten times. This chain links TRBV20-1 with TRBJ2-7; perhaps TRBD1 as D (6 bases). In germline, CDR1 is DFQATT, CDR2 SNEGSKA (reference sequence). This CDR3 has 11 residues. The V and J ends lost 7 bases and 2 bases respectively, with 9 bases between them. CDR3 protein: CSGKGAYEQYF. The CDR3 DNA sequence: TGCAGTGGAAAGGGGGCCTACGAGCAGTACTTC.

This clonotype showed up many times. The CDR3 sequence: CSASTVRLAGSETQYF. DNA of the CDR3: TGCAGTGCCAGTACTGTAAGACTAGCGGGATCAGAGACCCAGTACTTC. The genes are TRBV20-1 and TRBJ2-5; 11 bases align to TRBD2. After removal of 6 bases from V and 4 bases from J, the junction contained 13 bases not matched to a gene. Germline-derived CDR1 and CDR2 are DFQATT and SNEGSKA (reference sequence). This CDR3 is built from 16 residues.

The rearrangement links TRBV7-9 to TRBJ2-5; no clear D. This CDR3 contains 12 residues. Between the trimmed V and J ends, which lost 5 bases and 1 base, there was a span of 5 bases. Looked up from germline, CDR1 is SEHNR and CDR2 is FQNEAQ (reference sequence). CDR3 nucleotides: TGTGCCAGCAGCGGCTCCCAAGAGACCCAGTACTTC. Residues: CASSGSQETQYF.

The chain employs TRBV20-1 and TRBJ2-7, with TRBD1 identical over 9 bases. This CDR3 comprises 14 residues. Germline CDR1 DFQATT, CDR2 SNEGSKA (reference sequence). The V gene end was trimmed by 3 bases and the J gene end by 2 bases; junction bases not matched to a gene: 5. The CDR3, as DNA: TGCAGTGCTAGTCCCGGGACAGGGACCTACGAGCAGTACTTC. It translates to CSASPGTGTYEQYF.

This clonotype occurred many times. The chain combines TRBV15 with TRBJ2-3, with 7 bases matching TRBD1. The V gene's germline CDR1 is LNHNV and CDR2 YYDKDF (reference sequence). The CDR3 extends over 16 amino acids. Trimming at V came to 0 bases and at J to 2 bases, leaving 5 bases not matched to a gene. For the CDR3, the DNA is TGTGCCACCAGCAGAGAAAGGGGGCCAAACACAGATACGCAGTATTTT. Encoded protein: CATSRERGPNTDTQYF.

About this clonotype itself: This could be a read error, since a much larger clone is one nucleotide away. The chain recombines TRBV27 with TRBJ2-1; D is unresolved. CDR1 MNHEY and CDR2 SMNVEV come from the germline V gene (reference sequence). The CDR3 runs to 18 residues. CDR3 nucleotides: TGTGCCAGCAGTCCGTCCCGCGCTAGATTATTCTCCTACAATGAGAAGTTCTTC. Translated: CASSPSRARLFSYNEKFF.

This clonotype was seen many times. V is TRBV12-3 or TRBV12-4 and J is TRBJ2-7; TRBD2 matches 11 bases. After removal of 4 bases from V and 2 bases from J, the junction contained 7 bases not matched to a gene. CDR3 length equals 16 residues. This CDR3 is CASSSSGTSGPYEQYF. The DNA of the CDR3 is TGTGCCAGCAGTTCATCTGGGACTAGCGGTCCCTACGAGCAGTACTTC.

This clonotype was recorded at least ten times. At one end the junction does not follow the germline gene, possibly because of a read error. This chain joins TRBV27 and TRBJ2-1; D unclear. From germline, CDR1 is MNHEY and CDR2 SMNVEV (reference sequence). The CDR3 spans 15 residues. This CDR3 is CASSSHPATYNEQFF. The CDR3 nucleotides read TGTGCCAGCAGTTCTCACCCCGCCACCTATAATGAGCAGTTCTTC.

Ten or more counts support this clonotype. V and J are TRBV6-5 and TRBJ2-5; D not resolved. This CDR3 has 13 amino acids. With 2 bases removed from V and 2 bases from J, the gap between germline ends came to 6 bases. Germline CDR1 reads MNHEY; CDR2 reads SVGAGI. CDR3: CASSYGEQETQYF. CDR3 DNA: TGTGCCAGCAGTTACGGGGAACAAGAGACCCAGTACTTC.

V gene TRBV7-9 combines with J gene TRBJ2-1, with 12 bases lining up with TRBD2. The CDR3 totals 17 residues. V lost 4 bases and J lost 12; bases outside the gene matches: 16. CDR1 SEHNR and CDR2 FQNEAQ come from the germline V gene (reference sequence). CDR3 sequence reads: CASSSPSGLAGKGGQFF. DNA of the CDR3: TGTGCCAGCAGCTCCCCCTCGGGACTAGCGGGTAAGGGTGGGCAGTTCTTC.

This clonotype has at least ten counts. This chain links TRBV19 with TRBJ2-1, with D possibly being TRBD1 or TRBD2 (5 bases each). The germline V gene has CDR1 LNHDA and CDR2 SQIVND (reference sequence). With 2 bases removed from V and 15 bases from J, the gap between germline ends came to 14 bases. The CDR3 extends over 12 amino acids. The CDR3 sequence is CASSIQGPLRFF. CDR3 nucleotide sequence: TGTGCCAGTAGTATACAGGGACCTCTGAGGTTCTTC.

The table lists this clonotype with many counts. This chain links TRBV29-1 with TRBJ2-1, with unresolved D. Looked up from germline, CDR1 is SQVTM and CDR2 is ANQGSEA. This CDR3 spans 11 amino acids. V gave up 3 bases and J gave up 4 bases, with 4 bases separating them. CDR3 coding DNA: TGCAGCGTTGATAGGTACAATGAGCAGTTCTTC. Its protein is CSVDRYNEQFF.

This clonotype has ten or more counts. The chain combines TRBV12-3 or TRBV12-4 with TRBJ2-3, with D perhaps given as TRBD1 or TRBD2 (5 bases each). Trimming removed 6 bases at V and 4 bases at J, with 11 bases between. The CDR3 covers 13 residues. In nucleotides, the CDR3 is TGTGCCAGCAGCCCTGGGACGGCAGATACGCAGTATTTT. It codes for CASSPGTADTQYF.

This clonotype was counted between two and nine times. The gene calls are TRBV19 and TRBJ1-2; 10 bases are a match to TRBD1. Trimming cost V 5 bases and J 7 bases; bases outside gene matches: 10. This CDR3 spans 15 amino acids. Per the germline V gene, CDR1 is LNHDA and CDR2 is SQIVND (reference sequence). CDR3 in DNA: TGTGCCAGTAGTGCACCCGGGACAGGGGCCTTTGGCTACACCTTC. Translating gives CASSAPGTGAFGYTF.

Ten or more counts support this clonotype. The chain carries TRBV7-3 and TRBJ1-1; 10 positions match TRBD1. CDR1 is SGHTA, CDR2 FQGTGA, per germline. The trim removed 4 bases at V and 5 bases at J, leaving 1 base unmatched. This CDR3 is 13 amino acids long. This CDR3 reads CASSWTGGTEAFF. CDR3 in DNA: TGTGCCAGCAGCTGGACAGGGGGAACTGAAGCTTTCTTT. Based on the CDR3 plus reference TRBV7-3 and TRBJ1-1, the full variable domain is GAGVSQTPSNKVTEKGKYVELRCDPISGHTALYWYRQSLGQGPEFLIYFQGTGAADDSGLPNDRFFAVRPEGSVSTLKIQRTERGDSAVYLCASSWTGGTEAFFGQGTRLTVV.

The table lists this clonotype with many counts. The rearrangement uses TRBV2 and TRBJ2-1; 10 bases match TRBD2. Trimming at V came to 8 bases and at J to 6 bases, leaving 13 bases not matched to a gene. The germline V gene encodes CDR1 SNHLY and CDR2 FYNNEI. This CDR3 is 16 amino acids long. Here the CDR3 reads CASPTSGTRSRNEQFF. The CDR3 DNA reads as TGTGCCAGCCCCACTAGCGGGACCCGATCTCGCAATGAGCAGTTCTTC.

This clonotype occurred many times. The rearrangement uses TRBV7-3 and TRBJ2-2; D is undetermined. V lost 1 base, J lost 3 bases, and 6 bases lay in between. The CDR3 has 14 amino acids. The V gene's germline CDR1 is SGHTA and CDR2 FQGTGA. CDR3 bases: TGTGCCAGCAGCTTAATGGGCCACACCGGGGAGCTGTTTTTT. Amino acids: CASSLMGHTGELFF.